This T cell receptor beta chain appears in the sequencing data of a study of shared clonotypes between healthy human individuals. Turning to the study itself: CD4 naive cells filled three plates per donor, CD4 memory three, CD8 naive two and CD8 memory one.

Repertoires were generated with immunoSEQ multiplex PCR, while TCRdb's copy carries only in-frame clones and drops some. This table holds some 1 million clones, about 80% found once. This clone has only a few counts. From germline, CDR1 is MNHNS and CDR2 SASEGT. There are 20 residues in the CDR3. Trimming cost V 1 base and J 2 bases, with 25 bases left between them. The sequence was collected from a man between 18 and 29 years old in good health. Sequencing used memory CD4+ T cells sorted from blood. Described subset: CD45RA-negative fraction. V and J are TRBV6-1 and TRBJ2-3; tentative D call: TRBD1 (6 bases). The CDR3: CASSEESGTSLGGSTDTQYF. The CDR3 DNA is TGTGCCAGCAGTGAAGAAAGTGGGACATCCTTAGGAGGCTCCACAGATACGCAGTATTTT.